These 31 T cell receptor beta chains originate from one sample sequenced in a study of cytomegalovirus exposure and HLA in healthy donors. The PCR contained 60 Vbeta and 13 Jbeta primers. The table came from immunoSEQ multiplex PCR; TCRdb's copy has only in-frame clones and leaves some out. The repertoire holds fewer than 200,000 clones, roughly 80% seen once, with roughly 1.9% in the top ten. The sequenced sample consisted of PBMCs. The origin of the receptors is a female donor in good health and CMV-seronegative.

A few counts support this clone. This sequence joins TRBV5-4 and TRBJ1-2; maybe TRBD1 (5 bases). The CDR3 is 16 residues long. The germline V gene encodes CDR1 SGHNT and CDR2 YYREEE (reference sequence). V lost 3 bases and J lost 0, with 15 bases in between. CDR3 protein: CASSSGREDANYGYTF. The CDR3 DNA is TGTGCCAGCAGCTCGGGCAGGGAAGACGCTAACTATGGCTACACCTTC.

The CDR3 DNA is TGTGCCATCAGTGAGTCTGAGGGGGCAGGACAGCCCCAGCATTTT. It translates to CAISESEGAGQPQHF. The gene calls are TRBV10-3 and TRBJ1-5; 7 bases match TRBD1. Germline V gene sequence: CDR1 ENHRY, CDR2 SYGVKD. V was pared by 0 bases and J by 7 bases, with 6 bases of the junction left unmatched. CDR3 length: 15 amino acids.

V gene TRBV19 combines with J gene TRBJ1-1, with D maybe TRBD1 (5 bases). CDR3 length: 14 residues. V lost 10 bases and J lost 2, with 17 bases in between. CDR1 and CDR2 (germline): LNHDA, SQIVND (reference sequence). The CDR3 protein is CATLRKGVNTEAFF. The CDR3 DNA sequence: TGTGCCACCCTACGGAAAGGGGTAAACACTGAAGCTTTCTTT. Full variable domain (missing parts from reference TRBV19 and TRBJ1-1): DGGITQSPKYLFRKEGQNVTLSCEQNLNHDAMYWYRQDPGQGLRLIYYSQIVNDFQKGDIAEGYSVSREKKESFPLTVTSAQKNPTAFYLCATLRKGVNTEAFFGQGTRLTVV.

This chain connects TRBV7-2 to TRBJ1-5; D not resolved. CDR1 is SGHTA, CDR2 FQGNSA, per germline. V lost 3 bases, J lost 11 bases, and 14 bases lay in between. The CDR3 totals 13 residues. CDR3 sequence reads: CASSFGVRTAQHF. CDR3 DNA: TGTGCCAGCAGCTTCGGGGTTCGGACGGCCCAGCATTTT.

Only one count was recorded for this clone. V is TRBV5-4 and J is TRBJ1-2, with D unresolved. This CDR3 contains 15 residues. From germline, CDR1 is SGHNT and CDR2 YYREEE (reference sequence). Trimming left V 0 bases short and J 0 bases short, with 9 bases between. The CDR3 DNA reads TGTGCCAGCAGCTTGGAAGCAGGTCCTAACTATGGCTACACCTTC. This codes for CASSLEAGPNYGYTF.

This chain joins TRBV6-1 and TRBJ1-1; 8 bases map to TRBD1. This CDR3 has 15 residues. CDR1 and CDR2 (germline): MNHNS, SASEGT. J gave up 4 bases and V 3 bases, and 7 bases lay outside the gene matches. The CDR3 sequence is CASSDPGQGPTEAFF. The CDR3 bases are TGTGCCAGCAGTGATCCCGGACAGGGTCCCACTGAAGCTTTCTTT.

Comment on this clone: An end of the junction does not agree with germline; a read error may underlie this. The chain employs TRBV7-9 and TRBJ2-1; 7 nucleotides match TRBD2. Per the germline V gene, CDR1 is SEHNR and CDR2 is FQNEAQ (reference sequence). The CDR3 sequence is 16 residues long. Written as DNA, the CDR3 is TGTTCCAGCAGCCCAAAAACGGGACTACACTACAATGAGCAGTTCTTC. It encodes CSSSPKTGLHYNEQFF. Complete variable domain (other parts from reference TRBV7-9 and TRBJ2-1): DTGVSQNPRHKITKRGQNVTFRCDPISEHNRLYWYRQTLGQGPEFLTYFQNEAQLEKSRLLSDRFSAERPKGSFSTLEIQRTEQGDSAMYLCSSSPKTGLHYNEQFFGPGTRLTVL.

As DNA, the CDR3 is TGTGCCAGCAGTGAGTGGGGGGACAATCAGCCCCAGCATTTT. It yields the protein CASSEWGDNQPQHF. The genes are TRBV2 and TRBJ1-5, with a tentative D call TRBD1 (5 bases). V was clipped by 3 bases and J by 3 bases, with 9 bases between them. There are 14 residues in the CDR3. The V gene's germline CDR1 is SNHLY and CDR2 FYNNEI.

Here the CDR3 DNA reads TGCGCCAGCAGCTTGGGCAGTTGGAACACTGAAGCTTTCTTT. Translating gives CASSLGSWNTEAFF. V and J are TRBV5-1 and TRBJ1-1; the D is unclear. The length of the CDR3 is 14 residues. With 0 bases removed from V and 1 base from J, the gap between germline ends came to 7 bases. The V gene's germline CDR1 is SGHRS and CDR2 YFSETQ.

This rearrangement joins TRBV19 to TRBJ2-1; D is uncertain. From germline, CDR1 is LNHDA and CDR2 SQIVND (reference sequence). The CDR3 spans 13 residues. Trimming removed 5 bases from V and 9 bases from J, with 14 bases in between. The CDR3, as DNA: TGTGCCAGTAGTGACGGTCAACGAGGTGAGCAGTTCTTC. It translates to CASSDGQRGEQFF. The full variable domain, in which reference TRBV19 and TRBJ2-1 provide the parts outside the CDR3, is DGGITQSPKYLFRKEGQNVTLSCEQNLNHDAMYWYRQDPGQGLRLIYYSQIVNDFQKGDIAEGYSVSREKKESFPLTVTSAQKNPTAFYLCASSDGQRGEQFFGPGTRLTVL.

CDR3 loop: CASSPRTGGGGFQPQHF. For the CDR3, the DNA is TGTGCCAGCAGCCCTCGGACAGGGGGCGGGGGTTTTCAGCCCCAGCATTTT. This chain links TRBV7-2 with TRBJ1-5; TRBD1 matches at 11 bases. The CDR3 contains 17 residues. V lost 5 bases to trimming and J lost 6 bases; unmatched junction nucleotides: 12. CDR1 is SGHTA and CDR2 is FQGNSA in the germline V gene.

This CDR3 is CASSDRRYGYTF. CDR3 DNA: TGTGCCAGCAGTGACAGGCGCTATGGCTACACCTTC. The gene calls are TRBV2 and TRBJ1-2; D unresolved. The CDR3 is 12 residues long. From germline, CDR1 is SNHLY and CDR2 FYNNEI. Trimming shortened V by 3 bases and J by 4 bases, and 6 bases separated the two germline ends.

The chain combines TRBV27 with TRBJ2-1, with TRBD2 matching over 13 bases. Germline assignment: CDR1 MNHEY and CDR2 SMNVEV (reference sequence). Losses at the gene ends were 7 bases for V and 5 bases for J; bases not matched to a gene: 14. This CDR3 is built from 18 residues. The CDR3 coding sequence is TGTGCCAGCATCTCCAGACTAGCGGGAGGTTACCCCCACAATGAGCAGTTCTTC. This gives the protein CASISRLAGGYPHNEQFF.

V gene TRBV4-1 combines with J gene TRBJ2-2; TRBD2 aligns across 15 bases. V shed 0 bases, J shed 4 bases, and the junction held 6 bases outside the gene matches. Germline lookup yields CDR1 MGHRA and CDR2 YSYEKL. CDR3 length equals 19 residues. The CDR3 DNA reads TGCGCCAGCAGCCAAGAGGGACTAGCGGGAGGTTCGCGCACCGGGGAGCTGTTTTTT. Translated, it gives CASSQEGLAGGSRTGELFF.

CDR3 loop: CASSVHRENTEAFF. The CDR3 DNA reads as TGTGCCAGCAGTGTCCACAGGGAGAACACTGAAGCTTTCTTT. The chain employs TRBV2 and TRBJ1-1, with D maybe TRBD1 (6 bases). This CDR3 has 14 amino acids. Trimming removed 4 bases at V and 1 base at J, with 10 bases between. CDR1 is SNHLY and CDR2 is FYNNEI in the germline V gene.

This clone occurred a few times. Other nucleotide sequences from this sample produce the same CDR3. The V call is TRBV5-1, the J call TRBJ2-3; 9 nucleotides align to TRBD2. This CDR3 has 16 amino acids. V trimming: 4 bases; J trimming: 1 base; junction bases outside the gene matches: 7. CDR1 is SGHRS and CDR2 is YFSETQ in the germline V gene. CDR3 nucleotides: TGCGCCAGCAGCCCGGCGGCTAGCGGGGGCACAGATACGCAGTATTTT. Protein: CASSPAASGGTDTQYF.

The CDR3 DNA sequence: TGTGCCAGCAGTGTTCTCGGGAGTCAGAACACTGAAGCTTTCTTT. This translates into CASSVLGSQNTEAFF. This chain uses TRBV2 with TRBJ1-1; D gene uncertain. The germline V gene encodes CDR1 SNHLY and CDR2 FYNNEI. The CDR3 spans 15 residues. Trimming shortened V by 4 bases and J by 1 base, and 13 bases separated the two germline ends.

This sequence joins TRBV7-2 and TRBJ1-5, with TRBD1 matching 9 bases. CDR1 is SGHTA and CDR2 is FQGNSA in the germline V gene. The CDR3 sequence is 15 residues long. V trimming: 1 base; J trimming: 6 bases; junction bases outside the gene matches: 4. The CDR3 DNA follows: TGTGCCAGCAGCTTAGATGGGACAGGGTGTCAGCCCCAGCATTTT. It codes for CASSLDGTGCQPQHF.

This clone was picked up one time. This chain links TRBV7-8 with TRBJ1-1; no reliable D call. V was cut by 5 bases and J by 5 bases, with 12 bases left in between. The germline CDR1 and CDR2 sequences are SGHVS and FQNEAQ. The CDR3 is 13 residues long. The CDR3 loop is CASSRRAGTEAFF. Written as DNA, the CDR3 is TGTGCCAGCAGCCGACGGGCGGGAACTGAAGCTTTCTTT.

This chain uses TRBV5-6 with TRBJ2-7, with TRBD1 matching 10 bases. The CDR3 is 14 amino acids. V was pared by 2 bases and J by 7 bases, with 6 bases of the junction left unmatched. From germline, CDR1 is SGHDT and CDR2 YYEEEE. The CDR3 here is CASSFGTGALEQYF. For the CDR3, the DNA is TGTGCCAGCAGCTTCGGGACAGGGGCCTTGGAGCAGTACTTC. Together with reference TRBV5-6 and TRBJ2-7, the CDR3 gives the full variable domain: DAGVTQSPTHLIKTRGQQVTLRCSPKSGHDTVSWYQQALGQGPQFIFQYYEEEERQRGNFPDRFSGHQFPNYSSELNVNALLLGDSALYLCASSFGTGALEQYFGPGTRLTVT.

This clone occurred a few times. The chain is built from TRBV19 and TRBJ1-5, with a weak D call TRBD1 (6 bases). Trimming removed 7 bases at V and 2 bases at J, with 15 bases between. The CDR3 extends over 15 amino acids. The V gene's germline CDR1 is LNHDA and CDR2 SQIVND (reference sequence). The CDR3 loop reads CASKFGPGGNQPQHF. CDR3 nucleotide sequence: TGTGCCAGTAAATTCGGTCCAGGGGGCAATCAGCCCCAGCATTTT.

The genes are TRBV6-1 and TRBJ2-7; D is unclear. CDR1 and CDR2 (germline): MNHNS, SASEGT. The germline V and J ends were trimmed by 5 bases and 4 bases, with 15 bases remaining between them. The CDR3 extends over 14 amino acids. The CDR3 DNA follows: TGTGCCAGCAGTTTCTCAAACTCTCCTTACGAGCAGTACTTC. It specifies CASSFSNSPYEQYF.

This clone was observed once. The V and J genes are TRBV5-6 and TRBJ1-2; 10 bases fit TRBD1. This CDR3 spans 16 amino acids. From germline, CDR1 is SGHDT and CDR2 YYEEEE. With V trimmed by 1 base and J by 1 base, 4 bases remained unmatched. The chain's CDR3 is CASSLFDRGLNYGYTF. Here the CDR3 DNA reads TGTGCCAGCAGCTTGTTCGACAGGGGGCTTAACTATGGCTACACCTTC.

V and J are TRBV27 and TRBJ2-1; 7 bases are a match to TRBD1. In germline, CDR1 is MNHEY, CDR2 SMNVEV (reference sequence). Unmatched junction bases numbered 8, after V lost 7 bases and J lost 14 bases. The CDR3 runs 11 residues. The CDR3 protein is CASNQGVKEFF. DNA for the CDR3: TGTGCCAGCAACCAGGGGGTGAAGGAGTTCTTC.

This clone appeared a single time. For the CDR3, the DNA is TGCGCCAGCAGCCAACAAATTGGGGAGGTCAATCAGCCCCAGCATTTT. Translated, it gives CASSQQIGEVNQPQHF. This sequence joins TRBV4-1 and TRBJ1-5; D gene uncertain. This CDR3 is 16 amino acids long. Trimming pared 2 bases from V and 3 bases from J, leaving 14 bases between. The germline CDR1 and CDR2 sequences are MGHRA and YSYEKL.

CDR3 DNA sequence: TGTGCCAGCAGTCCAGCGGGGAGCAATCAGCCCCAGCATTTT. This gives the protein CASSPAGSNQPQHF. The chain links TRBV7-3 to TRBJ1-5, with no clear D. Germline CDR1 is SGHTA and CDR2 is FQGTGA. There are 14 residues in the CDR3. With 6 bases removed from V and 1 base from J, the gap between germline ends came to 10 bases.

J is TRBJ1-2 and V is TRBV5-1; D is possibly TRBD1 (6 bases). Germline V gene data show CDR1 as SGHRS and CDR2 as YFSETQ. V lost 0 bases and J lost 3, with 15 bases in between. The CDR3 is made up of 16 amino acids. CDR3 nucleotides: TGCGCCAGCAGCTTGGACCCTGACAGGACATACTATGGCTACACCTTC. It encodes CASSLDPDRTYYGYTF. Filled out from reference TRBV5-1 and TRBJ1-2, the complete variable domain reads KAGVTQTPRYLIKTRGQQVTLSCSPISGHRSVSWYQQTPGQGLQFLFEYFSETQRNKGNFPGRFSGRQFSNSRSEMNVSTLELGDSALYLCASSLDPDRTYYGYTFGSGTRLTVV.

The rearrangement links TRBV7-9 to TRBJ2-2, with D perhaps TRBD2 (5 bases). CDR3 length: 14 residues. V lost 10 bases to trimming and J lost 1 base, with 13 bases between them. Germline V gene sequence: CDR1 SEHNR, CDR2 FQNEAQ (reference sequence). The CDR3 sequence is CATPREGNTGELFF. DNA for the CDR3: TGTGCCACCCCGAGAGAGGGGAACACCGGGGAGCTGTTTTTT.

The V gene is TRBV5-6, the J gene TRBJ2-3; weak D call: TRBD1 (6 bases). Germline V gene data show CDR1 as SGHDT and CDR2 as YYEEEE. CDR3 length equals 13 residues. With 5 bases removed from V and 4 bases from J, the gap between germline ends came to 11 bases. The CDR3 is CASSQGFADTQYF. The CDR3 coding sequence is TGTGCCAGCAGTCAGGGGTTCGCAGATACGCAGTATTTT.

The chain joins TRBV27 to TRBJ2-1; D call uncertain. This CDR3 spans 15 amino acids. V gave up 5 bases and J gave up 2 bases, with 13 bases separating them. Germline CDR1 is MNHEY and CDR2 is SMNVEV (reference sequence). This CDR3 is CASSPLGTPYNEQFF. Here the CDR3 DNA reads TGTGCCAGCAGTCCGCTCGGTACCCCCTACAATGAGCAGTTCTTC.

The chain couples TRBV5-1 to TRBJ1-1, with D possibly TRBD1 on 5 matching bases. The germline V gene has CDR1 SGHRS and CDR2 YFSETQ. Trimming left V 0 bases short and J 4 bases short, with 16 bases between. The CDR3 is 16 residues long. CDR3 in amino acids: CASSLDRGGMITEAFF. In DNA form, the CDR3 reads TGCGCCAGCAGCTTGGATCGGGGGGGTATGATCACTGAAGCTTTCTTT.